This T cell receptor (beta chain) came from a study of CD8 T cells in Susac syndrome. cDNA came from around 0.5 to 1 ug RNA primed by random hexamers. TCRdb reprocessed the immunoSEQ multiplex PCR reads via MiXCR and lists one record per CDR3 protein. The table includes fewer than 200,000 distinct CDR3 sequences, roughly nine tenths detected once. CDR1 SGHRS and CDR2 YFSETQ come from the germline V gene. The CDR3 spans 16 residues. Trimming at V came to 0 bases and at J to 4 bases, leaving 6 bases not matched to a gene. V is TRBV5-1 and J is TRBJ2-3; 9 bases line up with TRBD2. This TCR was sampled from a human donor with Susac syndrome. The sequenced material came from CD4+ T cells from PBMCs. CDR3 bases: TGCGCCAGCAGCTTGGGGCTAGCGGGGTGGGCAGATACGCAGTATTTT. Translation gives CASSLGLAGWADTQYF.